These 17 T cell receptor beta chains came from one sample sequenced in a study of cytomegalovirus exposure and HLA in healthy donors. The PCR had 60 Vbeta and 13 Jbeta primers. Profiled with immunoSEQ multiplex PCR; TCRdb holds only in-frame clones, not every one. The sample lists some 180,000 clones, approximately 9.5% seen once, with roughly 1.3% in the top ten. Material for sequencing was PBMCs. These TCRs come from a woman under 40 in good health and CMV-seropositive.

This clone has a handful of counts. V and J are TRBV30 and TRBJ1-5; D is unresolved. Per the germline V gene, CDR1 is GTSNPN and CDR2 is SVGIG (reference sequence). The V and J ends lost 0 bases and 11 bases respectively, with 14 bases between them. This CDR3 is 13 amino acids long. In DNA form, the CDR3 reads TGTGCCTGGAGTGTAGAAAGCGGAGGGTCCCAGCATTTT. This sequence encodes CAWSVESGGSQHF. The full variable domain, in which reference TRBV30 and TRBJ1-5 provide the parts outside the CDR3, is SQTIHQWPATLVQPVGSPLSLECTVEGTSNPNLYWYRQAAGRGLQLLFYSVGIGQISSEVPQNLSASRPQDRQFILSSKKLLLSDSGFYLCAWSVESGGSQHFGDGTRLSIL.

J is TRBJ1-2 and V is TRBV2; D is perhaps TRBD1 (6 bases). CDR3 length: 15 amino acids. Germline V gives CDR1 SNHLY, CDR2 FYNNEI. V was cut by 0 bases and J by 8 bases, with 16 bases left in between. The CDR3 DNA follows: TGTGCCAGCAGTGAAGCCGGAGGGGGGGCATGGGGCTACACCTTC. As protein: CASSEAGGGAWGYTF.

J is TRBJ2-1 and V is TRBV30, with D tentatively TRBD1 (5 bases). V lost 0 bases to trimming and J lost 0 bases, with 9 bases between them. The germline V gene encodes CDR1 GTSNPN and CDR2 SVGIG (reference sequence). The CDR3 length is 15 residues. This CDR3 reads CAWSVGHHSYNEQFF. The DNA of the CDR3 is TGTGCCTGGAGTGTGGGGCACCACTCCTACAATGAGCAGTTCTTC.

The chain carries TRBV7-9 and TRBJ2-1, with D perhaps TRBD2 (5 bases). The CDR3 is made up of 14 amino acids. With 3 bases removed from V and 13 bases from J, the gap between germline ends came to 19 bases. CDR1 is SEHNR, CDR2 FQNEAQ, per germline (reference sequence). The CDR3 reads CASSFPPGERIQFF. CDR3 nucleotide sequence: TGTGCCAGCAGCTTCCCCCCGGGTGAGCGGATTCAGTTCTTC.

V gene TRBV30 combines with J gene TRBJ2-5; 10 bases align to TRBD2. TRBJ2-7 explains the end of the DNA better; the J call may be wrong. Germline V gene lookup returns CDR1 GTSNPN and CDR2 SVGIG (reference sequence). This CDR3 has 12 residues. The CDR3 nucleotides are TGTGCCTGGACTAGCGGGAGTTACGAGCAGTACTTC. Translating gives CAWTSGSYEQYF.

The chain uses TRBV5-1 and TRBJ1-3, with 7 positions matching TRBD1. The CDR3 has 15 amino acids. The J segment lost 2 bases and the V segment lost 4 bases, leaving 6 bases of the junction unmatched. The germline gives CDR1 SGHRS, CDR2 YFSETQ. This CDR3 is CASSPTGIPGNTIYF. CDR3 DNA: TGCGCCAGCAGCCCGACAGGGATCCCTGGAAACACCATATATTTT.

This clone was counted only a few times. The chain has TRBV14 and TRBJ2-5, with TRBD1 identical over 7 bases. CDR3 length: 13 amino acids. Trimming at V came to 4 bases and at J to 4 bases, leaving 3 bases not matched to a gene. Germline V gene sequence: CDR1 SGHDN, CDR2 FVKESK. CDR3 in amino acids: CASSRQGRETQYF. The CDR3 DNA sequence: TGTGCCAGCAGCCGACAGGGTAGAGAGACCCAGTACTTC.

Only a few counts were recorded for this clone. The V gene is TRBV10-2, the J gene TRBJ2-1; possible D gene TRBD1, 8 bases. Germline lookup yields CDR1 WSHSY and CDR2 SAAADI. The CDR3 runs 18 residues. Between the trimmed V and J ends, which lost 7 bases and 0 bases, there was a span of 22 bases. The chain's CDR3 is CASISSGGQASSYNEQFF. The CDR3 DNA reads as TGCGCCAGCATAAGTTCGGGGGGACAGGCGAGCTCCTACAATGAGCAGTTCTTC.

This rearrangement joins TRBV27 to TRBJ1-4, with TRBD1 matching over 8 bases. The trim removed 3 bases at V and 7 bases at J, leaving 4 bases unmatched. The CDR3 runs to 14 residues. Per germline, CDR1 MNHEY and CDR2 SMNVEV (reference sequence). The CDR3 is CASSLSTGGEKLFF. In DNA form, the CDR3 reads TGTGCCAGCAGTTTGAGTACAGGGGGTGAAAAACTGTTTTTT.

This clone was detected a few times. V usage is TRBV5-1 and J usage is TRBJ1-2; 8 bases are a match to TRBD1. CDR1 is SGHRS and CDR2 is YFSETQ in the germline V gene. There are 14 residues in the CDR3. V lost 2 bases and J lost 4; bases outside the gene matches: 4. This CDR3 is CASSFGQGGYGYTF. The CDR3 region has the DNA TGCGCCAGCAGCTTCGGACAGGGAGGCTATGGCTACACCTTC.

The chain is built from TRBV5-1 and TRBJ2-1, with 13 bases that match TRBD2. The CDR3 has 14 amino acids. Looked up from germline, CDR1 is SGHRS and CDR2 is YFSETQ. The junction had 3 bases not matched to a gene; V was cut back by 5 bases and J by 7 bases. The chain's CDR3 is CASSGLAGANEQFF. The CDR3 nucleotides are TGCGCCAGCAGTGGACTAGCGGGAGCTAATGAGCAGTTCTTC.

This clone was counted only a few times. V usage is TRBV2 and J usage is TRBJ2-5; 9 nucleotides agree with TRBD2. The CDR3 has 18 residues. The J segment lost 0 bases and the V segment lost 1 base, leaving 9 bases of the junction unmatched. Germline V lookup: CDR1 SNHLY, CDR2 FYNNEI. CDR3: CASSEGRLAELYQETQYF. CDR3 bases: TGTGCCAGCAGTGAAGGCAGACTAGCGGAATTGTACCAAGAGACCCAGTACTTC.

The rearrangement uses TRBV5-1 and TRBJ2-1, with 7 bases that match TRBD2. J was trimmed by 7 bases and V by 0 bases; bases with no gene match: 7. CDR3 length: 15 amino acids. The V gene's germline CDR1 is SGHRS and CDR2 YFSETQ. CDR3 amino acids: CASSLEASGGNEQFF. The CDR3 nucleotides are TGCGCCAGCAGCTTGGAGGCTAGCGGAGGGAATGAGCAGTTCTTC.

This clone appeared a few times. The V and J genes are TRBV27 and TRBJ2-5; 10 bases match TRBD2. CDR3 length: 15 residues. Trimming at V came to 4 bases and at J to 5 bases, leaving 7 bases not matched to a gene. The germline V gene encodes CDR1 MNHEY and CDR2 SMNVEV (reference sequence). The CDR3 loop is CASSSSGRGWETQYF. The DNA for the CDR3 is TGTGCCAGCAGTTCTAGCGGGAGAGGCTGGGAGACCCAGTACTTC.

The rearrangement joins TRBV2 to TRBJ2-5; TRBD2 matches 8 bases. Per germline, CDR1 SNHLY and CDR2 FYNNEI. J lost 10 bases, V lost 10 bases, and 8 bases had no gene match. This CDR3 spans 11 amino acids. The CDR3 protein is CATVLAGGQYF. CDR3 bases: TGTGCCACCGTTCTTGCGGGAGGCCAGTACTTC.

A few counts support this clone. The CDR3 spells CASSSDGGRPKQYF. The CDR3 region has the DNA TGTGCCAGCAGCTCCGATGGGGGCCGCCCTAAGCAGTACTTC. The J gene is TRBJ2-7, the V gene TRBV5-8, with D perhaps TRBD1 (6 bases). CDR3 size: 14 residues. Trimming cost V 3 bases and J 8 bases, with 18 bases left between them. Germline assignment: CDR1 SGHTS and CDR2 YDEGEE.

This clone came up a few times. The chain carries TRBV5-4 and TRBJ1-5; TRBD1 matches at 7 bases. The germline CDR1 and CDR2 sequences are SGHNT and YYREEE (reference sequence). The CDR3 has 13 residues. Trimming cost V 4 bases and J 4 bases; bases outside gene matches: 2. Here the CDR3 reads CASSRDRNQPQHF. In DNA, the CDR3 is TGTGCCAGCAGCAGGGACAGAAATCAGCCCCAGCATTTT.